This T cell receptor (beta chain) was recovered during a study of T cell repertoires in cytomegalovirus infection. V dropped 5 bases and J dropped 2 bases, with 13 bases sitting between them. The CDR3 totals 14 residues. Germline lookup yields CDR1 MDHEN and CDR2 SYDVKM. TCRdb recomputed calls from the reads with MiXCR, one row per CDR3 protein. The sample has some 150,000 distinct CDR3 sequences, about 20% seen once. Study-wide points: Across the ex vivo response, the dominant clonotypes were HLA-C-restricted CMV-specific TCR beta clonotypes.

As to this clonotype: What it recognizes is unknown.

V and J are TRBV28 and TRBJ2-7; D is undetermined. The clonotype comes from a human donor in good health (CMV status not recorded). Some clones in this sample may be carry-over from other donors' samples. Sequencing was performed on PBMCs. The CDR3 reads CASSLRRSPYEQYF. DNA of the CDR3: TGTGCCAGCAGTCTCAGGCGTTCGCCCTACGAGCAGTACTTC.